The 11 T cell receptor beta chains below were found in one sample sequenced in a study of blood T cells in healthy people across ages. Next came a second PCR, run for about 7 to 11 cycles, which used a sample-barcoded 5' primer along with a J-beta primer mix. TCRdb re-analysed the 5' RACE reads in MiXCR, keeping a single row per CDR3 protein. The sample records approximately 1.5 million distinct CDR3 sequences, about 31% being singletons. Sample: blood. The receptors stem from a woman younger than 45 in good health.

This clonotype was seen a few times. This rearrangement joins TRBV29-1 to TRBJ2-7; a possible D gene is TRBD2 (6 bases). V was cut by 7 bases and J by 6 bases, with 22 bases left in between. CDR3 length: 14 residues. In germline, CDR1 is SQVTM, CDR2 ANQGSEA. The CDR3 DNA sequence: TGCAGCGGGTCAGACCTCGAGGAGGGCTCCGAGCAGTACTTC. It specifies CSGSDLEEGSEQYF.

Notes on this clonotype: As the CDR3 is not closed by the conserved phenylalanine or tryptophan, this likely results from a read error. This chain uses TRBV15 with TRBJ2-1, with a tentative D call TRBD1 (5 bases). The CDR3 is made up of 14 amino acids. Between the trimmed V and J ends, which lost 0 bases and 10 bases, there was a span of 13 bases. Germline CDR1 is LNHNV and CDR2 is YYDKDF (reference sequence). CDR3 coding DNA: TGTGCCACCAGCAGAGAGACAGTCCTCGGGGAGCAGTTCTGC. Translated: CATSRETVLGEQFC.

The chain couples TRBV5-4 to TRBJ2-6; D call uncertain. Germline-derived CDR1 and CDR2 are SGHNT and YYREEE (reference sequence). V was trimmed by 0 bases and J by 4 bases, leaving 11 bases between them. The CDR3 runs 16 residues. CDR3 loop: CASSLGHRMGANVLTF. In DNA, the CDR3 is TGTGCCAGCAGCTTGGGACACCGAATGGGGGCCAACGTCCTGACTTTC.

The V and J genes are TRBV5-6 and TRBJ2-7, with 9 bases that match TRBD1. The CDR3 sequence is 15 residues long. V was clipped by 4 bases and J by 2 bases; unmatched bases: 7. Per germline, CDR1 SGHDT and CDR2 YYEEEE. The CDR3 DNA is TGTGCCAGCAGCGGACGAAGGACAGGGGCCTACGAGCAGTACTTC. This codes for CASSGRRTGAYEQYF. The variable domain in full, completed from reference TRBV5-6 and TRBJ2-7, reads DAGVTQSPTHLIKTRGQQVTLRCSPKSGHDTVSWYQQALGQGPQFIFQYYEEEERQRGNFPDRFSGHQFPNYSSELNVNALLLGDSALYLCASSGRRTGAYEQYFGPGTRLTVT.

This clonotype was found a few times. The V gene is TRBV11-1, the J gene TRBJ2-7, with D tentatively TRBD1 or TRBD2 (6 bases each). Trimming cost V 5 bases and J 4 bases, with 15 bases left between them. The length of the CDR3 is 14 residues. Germline CDR1 is SGHAT and CDR2 is FQDESV (reference sequence). The CDR3 bases are TGTGCCAGCAGCCAGCGGGCAAGGGGGTACGAGCAGTACTTC. Protein product: CASSQRARGYEQYF.

In this sample, this clonotype turned up a few times. The V and J genes are TRBV20-1 and TRBJ2-5, with a possible D match to TRBD1 (6 bases). Germline V gene data show CDR1 as DFQATT and CDR2 as SNEGSKA (reference sequence). There are 13 residues in the CDR3. With 6 bases removed from V and 2 bases from J, the gap between germline ends came to 13 bases. The CDR3 nucleotides are TGCAGTGCGACCCGGACAGTTCAAGAGACCCAGTACTTC. Encoded protein: CSATRTVQETQYF.

This clonotype appeared a few times. This chain connects TRBV28 to TRBJ2-7, with 12 bases matching TRBD2. CDR1 is MDHEN, CDR2 SYDVKM, per germline. J was trimmed by 4 bases and V by 1 base; bases with no gene match: 5. CDR3 length: 16 amino acids. Here the CDR3 reads CASSLYRLAGVYEQYF. CDR3 DNA: TGTGCCAGCAGTTTATATCGACTAGCGGGAGTATACGAGCAGTACTTC. Full variable domain (outside the CDR3, taken from reference TRBV28 and TRBJ2-7): DVKVTQSSRYLVKRTGEKVFLECVQDMDHENMFWYRQDPGLGLRLIYFSYDVKMKEKGDIPEGYSVSREKKERFSLILESASTNQTSMYLCASSLYRLAGVYEQYFGPGTRLTVT.

The sample holds a few counts of this clonotype. The CDR3 sequence is CASRVTAGASTEAFF. The CDR3, as DNA: TGTGCCAGCAGAGTCACAGCGGGGGCATCCACTGAAGCTTTCTTT. This rearrangement joins TRBV27 to TRBJ1-1; tentatively, D is TRBD1 (6 bases). CDR1 is MNHEY and CDR2 is SMNVEV in the germline V gene (reference sequence). Trimming pared 6 bases from V and 4 bases from J, leaving 18 bases between. The CDR3 contains 15 residues.

This clonotype turned up a few times. The V call is TRBV7-9, the J call TRBJ1-1, with 8 bases identical to TRBD1. The CDR3 runs 15 residues. V was clipped by 5 bases and J by 1 base; unmatched bases: 6. Germline V CDR1 and CDR2: SEHNR, FQNEAQ (reference sequence). DNA of the CDR3: TGTGCCAGCAGCCCCCGGGACAGGTCGAACACTGAAGCTTTCTTT. It is translated as CASSPRDRSNTEAFF.

The V gene is TRBV28, the J gene TRBJ2-7, with TRBD2 matching over 12 bases. CDR1 is MDHEN, CDR2 SYDVKM, per germline. V gave up 2 bases and J gave up 6 bases; unmatched junction bases: 8. The CDR3 has 16 residues. DNA for the CDR3: TGTGCCAGCAGTTTACAGACTAGCGGGAGTCTCCGCGAGCAGTACTTC. Protein: CASSLQTSGSLREQYF.

The chain uses TRBV6-5 and TRBJ2-7; perhaps TRBD1 as D (6 bases). V was trimmed by 5 bases and J by 5 bases, leaving 16 bases between them. Germline CDR1 reads MNHEY; CDR2 reads SVGAGI. The CDR3 covers 14 residues. CDR3 nucleotides: TGTGCCAGCAGTCTCCGGGACATCCTCCACGAGCAGTACTTC. It encodes CASSLRDILHEQYF.